The clone carrying this T cell receptor (beta chain) appeared a few times. Its specificity is not known. TCRdb called the 5' RACE reads again in MiXCR, with one record for every CDR3 protein. The table includes 410,000 or so distinct CDR3 sequences, under 25% detected once. The data belong to a study of T-cell memory formation after mild COVID-19. Broader study findings: CD4+ contracting clones lay mainly in CM and EM, CD8+ ones in EMRA.

The sequence was collected from an adult woman who had mild COVID-19 (a few samples of this study predate the infection). Cell type and time point are not known. Source material: PBMCs or a T cell subset sorted from them (not recorded which).

For the CDR3, the DNA is TGTGCCAGCAGGGTACAGGGGTCCTACGAGCAGTACTTC. Translating gives CASRVQGSYEQYF. This chain links TRBV12-3 or TRBV12-4 with TRBJ2-7; 7 positions match TRBD1. Trimming removed 6 bases from V and 1 base from J; junction bases left unmatched: 3. The CDR3 runs to 13 residues.